This T cell receptor (beta chain) was obtained from a study of blood T cell repertoires in COVID-19. Across the study: Donors in the United States, Italy and Spain gave samples during acute or convalescent COVID-19.

V was pared by 2 bases and J by 5 bases, with 8 bases between. The CDR3 is 13 residues long. Germline V lookup: CDR1 SGHNT, CDR2 YYREEE (reference sequence). Recruitment covered under 25 US areas and drew participants whose ages spanned 18 to 89 years. Original processing notes: Scientists estimated how many nucleated cells there were by amplifying reference gene primers. The repertoire was sequenced with immunoSEQ multiplex PCR; TCRdb's copy has only in-frame clones and lacks some. V, J and clone size are taken as reported in that table, and D and trimming were inferred from the DNA itself. The table includes approximately 260,000 clones, about 90% detected once.

Sequencing was carried out using PBMCs or T cells enriched from blood (not recorded which). The rearrangement uses TRBV5-4 and TRBJ2-4; no firm D call. This clonotype was obtained from a woman in her 30s with acute COVID-19. The CDR3 sequence: CASSLSLENIQYF. The DNA for the CDR3 is TGTGCCAGCAGCTTATCACTTGAAAACATTCAGTACTTC.